The 22 T cell receptor beta chains presented below share a single source sample, sequenced in a study of T cells in Graves' hyperthyroidism and ophthalmopathy. Amplification targeted TCR beta CDR3 regions from RNA transcripts. Researchers ran a first-round RT-PCR on the TCR CDR3 using the HTBI primer set. TCRdb reprocessed the multiplex PCR reads via MiXCR and lists one record per CDR3 protein. Here the sample spans around 620,000 distinct CDR3 sequences, 11% to 15% being singletons. Sample: blood. Every receptor here comes from a woman between 18 and 29 years old with Graves' ophthalmopathy.

This clonotype was seen many times. The rearrangement links TRBV5-1 to TRBJ1-2; D is ambiguous. There are 15 residues in the CDR3. V lost 0 bases and J 0 bases, leaving 9 bases between the germline ends. The germline CDR1 and CDR2 sequences are SGHRS and YFSETQ. The CDR3 sequence: CASSLGAATNYGYTF. The CDR3, as DNA: TGCGCCAGCAGCTTGGGGGCAGCTACTAACTATGGCTACACCTTC.

In this sample, this clonotype turned up many times. The chain uses TRBV18 and TRBJ2-1; TRBD2 aligns across 8 bases. CDR3 length: 15 residues. The germline V gene has CDR1 KGHSH and CDR2 LQKENI. Losses at the gene ends were 3 bases for V and 6 bases for J; bases not matched to a gene: 7. CDR3 in amino acids: CASSPQREFTNEQFF. CDR3 coding DNA: TGTGCCAGCTCACCCCAGCGGGAGTTTACCAATGAGCAGTTCTTC.

The CDR3 DNA reads as TGTGCCACCAGTGACCCTTCGCTGGGGCTGTTTTTT. It translates to CATSDPSLGLFF. The chain recombines TRBV24-1 with TRBJ2-2; no clear D gene. Germline values: CDR1 KGHDR, CDR2 SFDVKD. The CDR3 runs 12 residues. V gave up 4 bases and J gave up 13 bases, with 12 bases separating them.

Only a few counts were recorded for this clonotype. This chain connects TRBV28 to TRBJ2-2; the D is unclear. Looked up from germline, CDR1 is MDHEN and CDR2 is SYDVKM. The length of the CDR3 is 18 residues. The germline V and J ends were trimmed by 5 bases and 0 bases, with 19 bases remaining between them. This chain's CDR3 is CASSTNPWATPNTGELFF. CDR3 coding DNA: TGTGCCAGCAGTACTAACCCATGGGCTACCCCGAACACCGGGGAGCTGTTTTTT.

The rearrangement links TRBV9 to TRBJ1-1; D remains unclear. This CDR3 spans 15 amino acids. From germline, CDR1 is SGDLS and CDR2 YYNGEE. Trimming stripped 0 bases from V and 0 bases from J, with 9 bases between. This chain's CDR3 is CASSVAEGMNTEAFF. The CDR3 nucleotides are TGTGCCAGCAGCGTAGCGGAGGGCATGAACACTGAAGCTTTCTTT.

The table lists this clonotype with many counts. V and J are TRBV5-5 and TRBJ2-3; 8 positions match TRBD1. The CDR3 has 15 residues. The germline CDR1 and CDR2 sequences are SGHKS and YYEKEE (reference sequence). J was trimmed by 1 base and V by 4 bases; bases with no gene match: 5. The CDR3 DNA reads as TGTGCCAGCAGCCCGGAGGGACAGGGCACAGATACGCAGTATTTT. Translation gives CASSPEGQGTDTQYF.

This clonotype has a handful of counts. The chain uses TRBV5-1 and TRBJ1-2, with unresolved D. The V gene's germline CDR1 is SGHRS and CDR2 YFSETQ. V shed 4 bases and J shed 5 bases, with 15 bases lying between them. This CDR3 spans 14 amino acids. Here the CDR3 reads CASSIGRTLYGYTF. Here the CDR3 DNA reads TGCGCCAGCAGCATAGGACGGACTCTTTATGGCTACACCTTC.

This clonotype appeared many times. The genes are TRBV5-1 and TRBJ2-7, with 9 bases that match TRBD1. CDR3 length: 15 residues. CDR1 and CDR2 (germline): SGHRS, YFSETQ. V trimming: 2 bases; J trimming: 4 bases; junction bases outside the gene matches: 7. The CDR3 sequence is CASSLTQGATYEQYF. DNA of the CDR3: TGCGCCAGCAGCTTAACACAGGGGGCTACTTACGAGCAGTACTTC.

V gene TRBV20-1 combines with J gene TRBJ2-5, with 8 bases fitting TRBD2. This CDR3 is built from 19 residues. V lost 3 bases and J lost 5; bases outside the gene matches: 23. Germline assignment: CDR1 DFQATT and CDR2 SNEGSKA (reference sequence). Here the CDR3 DNA reads TGCAGTGCTAGTCCTCCCCAGAATTCCGGGGGGGTACGTGAGGAGACCCAGTACTTC. Protein: CSASPPQNSGGVREETQYF.

This clonotype was recorded only once. The chain links TRBV5-4 to TRBJ2-3; 8 nucleotides align to TRBD2. This CDR3 comprises 14 residues. CDR1 is SGHNT, CDR2 YYREEE, per germline (reference sequence). The junction had 5 bases not matched to a gene; V was cut back by 3 bases and J by 5 bases. CDR3 in amino acids: CASSSAGGGDTQYF. The CDR3 region has the DNA TGTGCCAGCAGCTCGGCGGGAGGAGGAGATACGCAGTATTTT.

This clonotype turned up a few times. The rearrangement joins TRBV6-5 to TRBJ2-4; weak D call: TRBD1 (6 bases). Germline assignment: CDR1 MNHEY and CDR2 SVGAGI. The CDR3 is 14 residues long. The germline V and J ends were trimmed by 5 bases and 8 bases, with 16 bases remaining between them. CDR3 DNA sequence: TGTGCCAGCAGTACCCAGGGGCCCGAAGACATTCAGTACTTC. Its translation: CASSTQGPEDIQYF.

This clonotype was picked up a small number of times. This chain joins TRBV4-1 and TRBJ2-7; D is perhaps TRBD1 (6 bases). Trimming removed 4 bases at V and 3 bases at J, with 13 bases between. CDR1 and CDR2 (germline): MGHRA, YSYEKL. The CDR3 has 14 amino acids. The CDR3 DNA sequence: TGCGCCAGCAGCCCGTGGGACAAGAGCTACGAGCAGTACTTC. Encoded protein: CASSPWDKSYEQYF.

This clonotype has a count of ten or more. The V call is TRBV7-2, the J call TRBJ2-3; TRBD1 matches 7 bases. This CDR3 is built from 15 residues. With V trimmed by 6 bases and J by 2 bases, 8 bases remained unmatched. Germline V CDR1 and CDR2: SGHTA, FQGNSA. CDR3 residues: CASSHRGWNTDTQYF. The CDR3 DNA reads as TGTGCCAGCAGTCACAGGGGATGGAACACAGATACGCAGTATTTT.

Note on this clonotype: A read error is likely, as this CDR3 ends without the conserved phenylalanine or tryptophan. The chain combines TRBV28 with TRBJ1-2; 8 nucleotides agree with TRBD1. The germline V gene encodes CDR1 MDHEN and CDR2 SYDVKM. V trimming: 5 bases; J trimming: 8 bases; junction bases outside the gene matches: 10. The CDR3 has 14 residues. The CDR3 is CASSPGGEGCGYTV. The CDR3 DNA follows: TGTGCCAGCAGTCCAGGGGGCGAAGGCTGCGGCTACACCGTC.

V and J are TRBV20-1 and TRBJ1-3; D is undetermined. From germline, CDR1 is DFQATT and CDR2 SNEGSKA (reference sequence). The CDR3 is 14 amino acids. The germline V and J ends were trimmed by 5 bases and 0 bases, with 11 bases remaining between them. The CDR3 nucleotides read TGCAGTGCTCCGGACCGACCCTCTGGAAACACCATATATTTT. It is translated as CSAPDRPSGNTIYF.

The genes are TRBV11-2 and TRBJ2-1, with D hard to call. The V end lost 3 bases, the J end lost 8 bases, and 11 bases lay between the germline ends. This CDR3 has 13 residues. Germline-derived CDR1 and CDR2 are SGHAT and FQNNGV. CDR3 bases: TGTGCCAGCAGCTTGAACCCCCGGGATGAGCAGTTCTTC. Protein product: CASSLNPRDEQFF.

In its sample, this clonotype was seen many times. The chain uses TRBV30 and TRBJ2-1; D unresolved. The CDR3 has 14 residues. Germline lookup yields CDR1 GTSNPN and CDR2 SVGIG (reference sequence). V shed 1 base and J shed 2 bases, with 9 bases lying between them. The CDR3 region is CAWSDPGPYNEQFF. Written as DNA, the CDR3 is TGTGCCTGGAGTGATCCCGGACCCTACAATGAGCAGTTCTTC.

The chain carries TRBV29-1 and TRBJ2-1; no clear D gene. V was trimmed by 4 bases and J by 6 bases, leaving 13 bases between them. The CDR3 runs to 13 residues. Germline V gene data show CDR1 as SQVTM and CDR2 as ANQGSEA. The CDR3: CSVGSLYPNEQFF. In DNA, the CDR3 is TGCAGCGTTGGCAGCCTATACCCCAATGAGCAGTTCTTC.

This clonotype has more than one count but fewer than ten. The V call is TRBV28, the J call TRBJ2-3, with 8 bases aligning to TRBD2. This CDR3 is 15 amino acids long. Germline CDR1 is MDHEN and CDR2 is SYDVKM. Trimming removed 10 bases from V and 4 bases from J; junction bases left unmatched: 13. CDR3: CANIGAGGPADTQYF. CDR3 nucleotide sequence: TGTGCCAACATCGGCGCGGGAGGCCCCGCAGATACGCAGTATTTT.

This clonotype appeared a few times. V usage is TRBV9 and J usage is TRBJ1-1; D is perhaps TRBD1 (6 bases). The CDR3 consists of 15 residues. Per the germline V gene, CDR1 is SGDLS and CDR2 is YYNGEE. Trimming cost V 2 bases and J 0 bases, with 11 bases left between them. CDR3 in amino acids: CASSVTGNMNTEAFF. CDR3 coding DNA: TGTGCCAGCAGCGTTACAGGGAACATGAACACTGAAGCTTTCTTT. Supplemented by reference TRBV9 and TRBJ1-1, the full variable domain reads DSGVTQTPKHLITATGQRVTLRCSPRSGDLSVYWYQQSLDQGLQFLIQYYNGEERAKGNILERFSAQQFPDLHSELNLSSLELGDSALYFCASSVTGNMNTEAFFGQGTRLTVV.

Ten or more counts support this clonotype. The chain recombines TRBV2 with TRBJ2-1; D is possibly TRBD1 or TRBD2 (6 bases each). This CDR3 is built from 16 residues. Germline lookup yields CDR1 SNHLY and CDR2 FYNNEI. V lost 6 bases and J lost 7, with 22 bases in between. This CDR3 is CASRGTGAGELNEQFF. The CDR3 bases are TGTGCCAGCAGGGGGACGGGGGCCGGGGAATTGAATGAGCAGTTCTTC.

This clonotype has at least ten counts. V is TRBV2 and J is TRBJ2-1; D is uncertain. Trimming took 8 bases from V and 10 from J, leaving 12 bases between them. The germline V gene has CDR1 SNHLY and CDR2 FYNNEI. There are 11 residues in the CDR3. This CDR3 is CASRKLSEQFF. CDR3 nucleotides: TGTGCCAGCCGCAAGTTATCGGAGCAGTTCTTC.